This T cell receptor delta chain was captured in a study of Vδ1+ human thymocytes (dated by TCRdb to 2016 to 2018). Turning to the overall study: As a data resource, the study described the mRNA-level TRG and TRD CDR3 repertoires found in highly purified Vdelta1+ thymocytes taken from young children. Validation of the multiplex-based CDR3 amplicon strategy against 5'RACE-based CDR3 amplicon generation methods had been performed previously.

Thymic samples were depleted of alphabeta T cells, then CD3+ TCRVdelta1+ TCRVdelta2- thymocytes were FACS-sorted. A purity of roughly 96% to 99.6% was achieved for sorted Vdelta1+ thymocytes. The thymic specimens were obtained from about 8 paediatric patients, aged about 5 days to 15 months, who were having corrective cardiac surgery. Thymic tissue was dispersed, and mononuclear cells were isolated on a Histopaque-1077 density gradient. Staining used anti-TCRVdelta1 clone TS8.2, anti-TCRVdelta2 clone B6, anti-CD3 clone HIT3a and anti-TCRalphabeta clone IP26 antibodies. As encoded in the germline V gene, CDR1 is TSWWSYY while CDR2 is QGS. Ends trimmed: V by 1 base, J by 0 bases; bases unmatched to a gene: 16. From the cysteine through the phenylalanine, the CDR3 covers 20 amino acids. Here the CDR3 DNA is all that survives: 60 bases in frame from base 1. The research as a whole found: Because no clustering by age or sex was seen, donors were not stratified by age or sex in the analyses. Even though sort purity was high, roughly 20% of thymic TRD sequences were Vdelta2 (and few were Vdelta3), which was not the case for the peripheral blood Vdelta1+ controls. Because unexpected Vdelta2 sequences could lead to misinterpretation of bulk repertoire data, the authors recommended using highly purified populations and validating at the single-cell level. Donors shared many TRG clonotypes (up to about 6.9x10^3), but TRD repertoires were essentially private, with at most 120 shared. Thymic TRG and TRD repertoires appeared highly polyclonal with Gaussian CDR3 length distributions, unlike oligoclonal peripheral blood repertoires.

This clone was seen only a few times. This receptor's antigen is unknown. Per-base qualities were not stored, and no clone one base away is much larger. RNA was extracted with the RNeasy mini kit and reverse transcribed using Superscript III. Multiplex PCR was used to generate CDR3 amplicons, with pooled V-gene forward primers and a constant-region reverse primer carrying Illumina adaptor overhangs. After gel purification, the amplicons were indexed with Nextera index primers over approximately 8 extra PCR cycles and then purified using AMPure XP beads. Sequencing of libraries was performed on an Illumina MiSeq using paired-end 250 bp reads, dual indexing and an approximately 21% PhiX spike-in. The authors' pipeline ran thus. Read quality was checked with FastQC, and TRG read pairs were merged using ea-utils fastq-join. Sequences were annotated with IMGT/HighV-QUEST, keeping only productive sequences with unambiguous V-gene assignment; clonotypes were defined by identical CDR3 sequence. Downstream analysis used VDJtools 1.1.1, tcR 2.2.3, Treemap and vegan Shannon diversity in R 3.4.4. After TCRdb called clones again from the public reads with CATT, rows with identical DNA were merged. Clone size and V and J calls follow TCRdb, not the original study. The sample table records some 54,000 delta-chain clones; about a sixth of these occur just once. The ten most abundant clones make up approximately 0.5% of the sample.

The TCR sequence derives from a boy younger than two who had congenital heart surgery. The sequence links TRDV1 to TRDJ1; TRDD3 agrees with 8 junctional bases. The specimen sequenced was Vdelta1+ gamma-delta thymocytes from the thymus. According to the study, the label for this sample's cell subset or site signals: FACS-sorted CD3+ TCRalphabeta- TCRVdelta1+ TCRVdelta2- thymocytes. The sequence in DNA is TGTGCTCTTGGGGAACCCGATCCTTCCCGACGTGGGGGATACACCGATAAACTCATCTTT. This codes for CALGEPDPSRRGGYTDKLIF.